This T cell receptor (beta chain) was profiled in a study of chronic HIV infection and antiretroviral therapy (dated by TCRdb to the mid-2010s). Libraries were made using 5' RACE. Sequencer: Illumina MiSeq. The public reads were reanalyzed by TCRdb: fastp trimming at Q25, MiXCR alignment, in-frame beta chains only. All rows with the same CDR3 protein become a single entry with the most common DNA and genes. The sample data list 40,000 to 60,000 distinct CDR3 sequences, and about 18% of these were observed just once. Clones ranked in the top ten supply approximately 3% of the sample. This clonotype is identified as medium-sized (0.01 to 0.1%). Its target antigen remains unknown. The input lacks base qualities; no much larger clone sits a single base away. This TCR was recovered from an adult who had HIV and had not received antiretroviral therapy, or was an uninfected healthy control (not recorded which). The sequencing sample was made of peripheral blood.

The DNA sequence is given as TGCAGTGCTAGGGGAGCCGCAGATACGCAGTATTTT. Its product reads: CSARGAADTQYF. The sequence joins TRBV20-1 to TRBJ2-3; TRBD2 is possibly the D segment (5 matching bases). The germline V gene (reference sequence) provides CDR1 DFQATT and CDR2 SNEGSKA. Between the V and J ends, shortened by 3 bases and 4 bases respectively, the junction contains 8 bases. Its CDR3 holds 12 amino acids, cysteine through phenylalanine. The DNA shown is the 36-base CDR3, in frame from base 1.